These T cell receptor beta chains were read from a single sample in a study of T cells in Graves' hyperthyroidism and ophthalmopathy. TCRdb reanalysed the multiplex PCR reads using MiXCR and keeps one entry per CDR3 protein. Of some 270,000 distinct CDR3 sequences in the sample, around 24% were seen once. The sample taken for sequencing was blood. The receptors here all came from a woman between 40 and 50 years old with Graves' ophthalmopathy. Both conserved end residues are part of each CDR3.

J,V,CDR3
TRBJ2-7,TRBV24-1,CATNETGGSYEQYF
TRBJ2-5,TRBV6-5,CASSYSYAFSGRETQYF
TRBJ1-2,TRBV6-1,CASRRREPGSYTF
TRBJ2-7,TRBV12-3/TRBV12-4,CASSLRGNYEQYF
TRBJ1-2,TRBV27,CASSLYGTGDLYTF
TRBJ1-1,TRBV27,CASSLSLGAMNTEAFF
TRBJ2-7,TRBV12-3/TRBV12-4,CASSHGDSVYEQYF
TRBJ2-2,TRBV6-4,CASSEDSEAGELFF
TRBJ2-7,TRBV29-1,CSVAGLAGGREQYF
TRBJ2-7,TRBV4-2,CASSQDHPSGSPHEQYF
TRBJ2-2,TRBV28,CASRDREPLTGELFF
TRBJ2-7,TRBV12-3/TRBV12-4,CASRPLAGDEQYF
TRBJ1-1,TRBV12-5,CASGLVTGGSTEAFF
TRBJ1-1,TRBV7-2,CASSNRVGNTEAFF
TRBJ2-7,TRBV15,CATSRDLGGALEQYF
TRBJ1-5,TRBV30,CAWSKRTGNQPQHF
TRBJ2-5,TRBV28,CASSLSRYQETQYF
TRBJ2-7,TRBV7-6,CASSLARPDEQYF
TRBJ2-2,TRBV5-1,CASSSGGCTGELFF
TRBJ2-7,TRBV7-2,CASSLGDYTSYEQYF
TRBJ1-5,TRBV9,CASSVVTGPNQPQHF
TRBJ2-5,TRBV3-1,CASSQDGATQYF
-,TRBV12-3/TRBV12-4,CASNLASYEQFF
TRBJ2-2,TRBV20-1,CSARGTSGIVGELFF
TRBJ2-7,TRBV6-5,CASRSGEYSYEQYF
TRBJ2-5,TRBV12-3/TRBV12-4,CASSRGSGGETQYF
TRBJ2-7,TRBV12-3/TRBV12-4,CASSLGPSGSGEQYF
TRBJ1-2,TRBV2,CASSEREANYGYTF
TRBJ2-5,TRBV20-1,CSARTGVAETQYF
TRBJ2-4,TRBV28,CASRAGGEGGNIQYF
TRBJ2-7,TRBV28,CASRQQGWPYEQYF
TRBJ1-5,TRBV20-1,CSATDRGPDQPQHF
TRBJ1-1,TRBV24-1,CATSDTGTARTFF
TRBJ1-1,TRBV28,CASSLGQGEAFF
TRBJ2-7,TRBV7-2,CASSPDRAYEQYF
TRBJ2-1,TRBV9,CASSVEPLSYNEQFF
TRBJ2-5,TRBV25-1,CASSEFGGQGRETQYF
TRBJ2-3,TRBV12-3/TRBV12-4,CASSPKFDTTDTQYF
TRBJ2-2,TRBV15,CATSWGTSGSYTGELFF
TRBJ2-7,TRBV29-1,CSVADSLTTYEQYF
TRBJ1-1,TRBV6-5,CAAGGLLDTEAFF
TRBJ1-2,TRBV5-6,CASSGLIPGGYTF
TRBJ2-2,TRBV28,CAVTGPVGGELFF
TRBJ2-5,TRBV12-5,CASGKGKSQETQYF
TRBJ1-5,TRBV28,CASSLSDSFNQPQHF
TRBJ2-5,TRBV6-1,CASSDFFRAQETQYF
TRBJ1-5,TRBV4-1,CASTLRQGDQPQHF
TRBJ2-5,TRBV5-6,CASSSVRGRETQYF
TRBJ1-2,TRBV6-2/TRBV6-3,CASSYLGQGYGYTF
TRBJ2-2,TRBV7-3,CASSLNPLSNTGELFF
TRBJ1-5,TRBV6-5,CASSYSGQSNQPQHF
TRBJ2-7,TRBV28,CASSDINYEQYF